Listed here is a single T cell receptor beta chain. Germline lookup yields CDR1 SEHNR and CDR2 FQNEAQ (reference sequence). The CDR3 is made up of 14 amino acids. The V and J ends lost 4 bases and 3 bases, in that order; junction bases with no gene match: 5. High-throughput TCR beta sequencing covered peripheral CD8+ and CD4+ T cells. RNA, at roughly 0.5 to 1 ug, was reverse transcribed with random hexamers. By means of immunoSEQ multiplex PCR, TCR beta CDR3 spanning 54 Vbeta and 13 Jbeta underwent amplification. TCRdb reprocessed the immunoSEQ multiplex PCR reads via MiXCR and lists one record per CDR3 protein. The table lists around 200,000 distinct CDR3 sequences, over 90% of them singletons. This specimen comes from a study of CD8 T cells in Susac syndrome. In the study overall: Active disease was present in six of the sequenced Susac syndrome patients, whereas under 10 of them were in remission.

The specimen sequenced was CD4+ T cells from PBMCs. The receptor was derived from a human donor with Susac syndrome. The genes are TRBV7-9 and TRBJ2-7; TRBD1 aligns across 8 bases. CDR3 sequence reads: CASSSDRGDYEQYF. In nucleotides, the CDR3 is TGTGCCAGCAGCTCAGACAGGGGCGACTACGAGCAGTACTTC.